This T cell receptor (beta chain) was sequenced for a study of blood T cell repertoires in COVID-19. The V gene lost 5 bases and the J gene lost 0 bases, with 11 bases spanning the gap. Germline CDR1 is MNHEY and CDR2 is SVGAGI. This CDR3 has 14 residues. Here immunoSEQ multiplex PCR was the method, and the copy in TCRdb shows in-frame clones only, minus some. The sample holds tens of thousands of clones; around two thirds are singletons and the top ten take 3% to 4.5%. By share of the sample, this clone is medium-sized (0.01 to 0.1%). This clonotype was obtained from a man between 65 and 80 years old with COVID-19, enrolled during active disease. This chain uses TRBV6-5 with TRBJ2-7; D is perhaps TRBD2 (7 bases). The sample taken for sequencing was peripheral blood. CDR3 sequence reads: CASSPRGASYEQYF. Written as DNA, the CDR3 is TGTGCCAGCAGTCCTCGGGGGGCCTCCTACGAGCAGTACTTC.